These 5 T cell receptor beta chains originate from one sample sequenced in a study of relationships among human T cell subsets. TCR alpha and beta CDR3s were amplified from mRNA by semiquantitative ARM-PCR. In ARM-PCR, communal superprimers followed tagged nested gene-specific primers for exponential amplification. MiXCR was run by TCRdb on the multiplex PCR reads, yielding one entry per CDR3 protein. Of under 6,500 distinct CDR3 sequences detected, roughly 69% appear once; the ten largest clones hold 50% to 70%. Anti-CD4 multisort beads removed cells negatively, then anti-CD8 beads positively selected CD8+ T cells. Sequencing was carried out using CD8+ T cells sorted from blood. All receptors come from a man aged 35-49 years in good health.

The CDR3 here is CAISESEGGYNEQFF. CDR3 nucleotide sequence: TGTGCCATCAGTGAGTCGGAGGGGGGATACAATGAGCAGTTCTTC. The chain recombines TRBV10-3 with TRBJ2-1, with D possibly being TRBD1 or TRBD2 (6 bases each). The length of the CDR3 is 15 residues. Germline V gene data show CDR1 as ENHRY and CDR2 as SYGVKD. V shed 0 bases and J shed 4 bases, with 10 bases lying between them.

The rearrangement joins TRBV6-4 to TRBJ1-5; D not certain. Trimming removed 7 bases at V and 11 bases at J, with 12 bases between. The germline CDR1 and CDR2 sequences are MRHNA and SNTAGT. This CDR3 has 11 residues. CDR3 amino acids: CASTAHPAQHF. The CDR3 coding sequence is TGTGCCAGCACAGCCCACCCCGCCCAGCATTTT.

This clonotype was observed a few times. The J gene is TRBJ2-7, the V gene TRBV5-1; D may be TRBD2 (6 bases). The V end was cut by 0 bases, the J end by 7 bases, with 14 bases between. Germline values: CDR1 SGHRS, CDR2 YFSETQ. This CDR3 spans 14 amino acids. CDR3: CASSLDPSALEQYF. The CDR3 DNA is TGCGCCAGCAGCTTGGATCCTAGCGCCCTGGAGCAGTACTTC.

The chain links TRBV2 to TRBJ1-5; tentative D call: TRBD1 (5 bases). The CDR3 loop spans 14 amino acids. Trimming cost V 4 bases and J 5 bases, with 12 bases left between them. From germline, CDR1 is SNHLY and CDR2 FYNNEI. CDR3 amino acids: CASSAPTGDQPQHF. Written as DNA, the CDR3 is TGTGCCAGCAGTGCACCCACAGGCGATCAGCCCCAGCATTTT.

To note about this clonotype: The junction and the germline gene differ at one end; a read error may be behind it. The CDR3 protein is CASSSRGNYNERFF. The CDR3 nucleotides read TGTGCCAGCAGCTCCCGGGGCAACTACAATGAGCGGTTCTTC. The rearrangement uses TRBV11-2 and TRBJ2-1; D possibly uses TRBD1 or TRBD2 (5 bases each). In germline, CDR1 is SGHAT, CDR2 FQNNGV. The CDR3 is 14 residues long. The full variable domain, completed using reference TRBV11-2 and TRBJ2-1, is EAGVAQSPRYKIIEKRQSVAFWCNPISGHATLYWYQQILGQGPKLLIQFQNNGVVDDSQLPKDRFSAERLKGVDSTLKIQPAKLEDSAVYLCASSSRGNYNERFFGPGTRLTVL.